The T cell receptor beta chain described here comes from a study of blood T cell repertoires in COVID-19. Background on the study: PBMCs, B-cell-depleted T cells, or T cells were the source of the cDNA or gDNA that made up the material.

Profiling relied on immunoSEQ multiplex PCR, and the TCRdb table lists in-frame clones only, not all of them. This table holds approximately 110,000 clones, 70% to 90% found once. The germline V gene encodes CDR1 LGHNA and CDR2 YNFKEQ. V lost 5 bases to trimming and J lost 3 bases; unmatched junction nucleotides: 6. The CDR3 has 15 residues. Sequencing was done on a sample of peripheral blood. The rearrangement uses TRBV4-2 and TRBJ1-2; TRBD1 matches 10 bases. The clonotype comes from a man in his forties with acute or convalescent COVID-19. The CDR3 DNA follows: TGTGCCAGCAGCTCCCGACAGGGGGCTGACTATGGCTACACCTTC. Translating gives CASSSRQGADYGYTF.